This is a list of T cell receptor beta chains from one sample in a study of blood T cell repertoires in COVID-19. The assay was immunoSEQ multiplex PCR, and TCRdb's table has in-frame clones only and misses some. The sample holds approximately 430,000 clones; roughly 85% are singletons and the top ten take approximately 1.4%. Input material: peripheral blood. The source of these receptors is a woman aged 25 to 39 with active or convalescent COVID-19. CDR3s include the opening cysteine and the closing phenylalanine or tryptophan.

TRBJ1-6 | TRBV25-1 | 16 | CASSFTGPGGNSPLHF
TRBJ1-2 | TRBV10-3 | 11 | CAISDAGGYTF
TRBJ2-1 | TRBV3-1/TRBV3-2 | 15 | CASSQVLAGQNEQFF
TRBJ2-7 | TRBV10-3 | 15 | CAISEVGRGSYEQYF
TRBJ1-5 | TRBV2 | 14 | CASSPGQGGQPQHF
TRBJ1-2 | TRBV6-5 | 13 | CAVTMVLRQGYTF
TRBJ2-5 | TRBV11-2 | 15 | CASSFGVAGIETQYF
TRBJ1-3 | TRBV4-1 | 18 | CASSQGLPGGFSGNTIYF
TRBJ1-4 | TRBV10-3 | 13 | CASTGKVGEKLFF
TRBJ1-2 | TRBV15 | 14 | CATSRRGGNYGYTF
TRBJ2-3 | TRBV7-9 | 16 | CASTPKLVKGADTQYF
TRBJ1-4 | TRBV19 | 13 | CASRRQAGEKLFF
TRBJ1-1 | TRBV29-1 | 15 | CSYYGPRQMNTEAFF
TRBJ1-1 | TRBV27 | 15 | CASSSTGTGGPEAFF